This T cell receptor (beta chain) stems from a study of T cell changes during pregnancy in multiple sclerosis. TCRdb's copy holds only in-frame clones and misses some; the assay was immunoSEQ multiplex PCR. The sample contains under 75,000 clones, about nine tenths of which appear only once. The CDR3 contains 12 residues. CDR1 and CDR2 from the germline V gene are SQVTM and ANQGSEA. With 5 bases clipped from V and 8 bases from J, the junction kept 6 bases outside the gene matches. The TCR comes from a female donor with multiple sclerosis, enrolled in a pregnancy study. The chain has TRBV29-1 and TRBJ1-2, with 9 bases lining up with TRBD1. The starting material was CD4+ T cells from peripheral blood mononuclear cells, obtained after pregnancy. Here the CDR3 reads CSVSDRGGGYTF. CDR3 sequence (DNA): TGCAGCGTTTCGGACAGGGGAGGAGGCTACACCTTC.